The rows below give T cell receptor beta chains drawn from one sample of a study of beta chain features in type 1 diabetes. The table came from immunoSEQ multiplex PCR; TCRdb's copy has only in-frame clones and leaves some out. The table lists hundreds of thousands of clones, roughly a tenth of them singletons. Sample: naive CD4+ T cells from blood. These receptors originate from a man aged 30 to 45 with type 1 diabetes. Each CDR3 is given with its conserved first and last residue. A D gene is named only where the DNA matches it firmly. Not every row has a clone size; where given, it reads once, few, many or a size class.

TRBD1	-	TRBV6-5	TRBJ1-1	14	CASSEQGALTEAFF	TGTGCCAGCAGTGAACAGGGGGCGCTTACTGAAGCTTTCTTT
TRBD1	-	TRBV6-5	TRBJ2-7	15	CASSFYSTGSYEQYF	TGTGCCAGCAGTTTTTACTCGACAGGGTCCTACGAGCAGTACTTC
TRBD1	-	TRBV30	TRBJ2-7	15	CAWSLWDRLRNEQYF	TGTGCCTGGAGCCTGTGGGACAGACTAAGGAACGAGCAGTACTTC
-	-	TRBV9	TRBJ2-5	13	CASSSMGGETQYF	TGTGCCAGCAGCTCAATGGGGGGAGAGACCCAGTACTTC
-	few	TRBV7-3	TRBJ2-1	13	CASSLRFGNEQFF	TGTGCCAGCAGCTTACGCTTCGGCAATGAGCAGTTCTTC
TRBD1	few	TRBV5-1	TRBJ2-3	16	CASSLAGTGSTDTQYF	TGCGCCAGCAGCTTGGCTGGGACAGGGAGCACAGATACGCAGTATTTT
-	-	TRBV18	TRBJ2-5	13	CASSPGGKETQYF	TGTGCCAGCTCCCCCGGTGGTAAAGAGACCCAGTACTTC
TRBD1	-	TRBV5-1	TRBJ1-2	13	CASSLGGAFGYTF	TGCGCCAGCAGTTTAGGGGGCGCGTTTGGCTACACCTTC
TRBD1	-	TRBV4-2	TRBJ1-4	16	CASSQVAVTGVEKLFF	TGTGCCAGCAGCCAAGTGGCGGTGACAGGGGTAGAAAAACTGTTTTTT
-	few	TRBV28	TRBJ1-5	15	CASSVAQGANQPQHF	TGTGCCAGCAGCGTTGCACAGGGAGCGAATCAGCCCCAGCATTTT
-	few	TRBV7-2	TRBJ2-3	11	CASSLVGTQYF	TGTGCCAGCAGCCTAGTCGGGACGCAGTATTTT
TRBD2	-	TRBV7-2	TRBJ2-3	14	CASSLGSGENTQYF	TGTGCCAGCAGCTTGGGAAGCGGGGAAAATACGCAGTATTTT
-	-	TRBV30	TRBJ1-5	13	CAWSVALNQPQHF	TGTGCCTGGAGTGTAGCCCTAAATCAGCCCCAGCATTTT
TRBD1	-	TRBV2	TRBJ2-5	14	CASRGDSQQETQYF	TGTGCCAGCAGAGGGGACAGTCAACAAGAGACCCAGTACTTC
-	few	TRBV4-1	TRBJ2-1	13	CASSYDSHNEQFF	TGCGCCAGCAGTTACGACAGCCACAATGAGCAGTTCTTC
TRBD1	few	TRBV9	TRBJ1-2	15	CASSVALDRSYGYTF	TGTGCCAGCAGCGTAGCTTTGGACAGGAGCTATGGCTACACCTTC
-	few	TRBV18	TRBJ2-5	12	CASSPPEGTQYF	TGTGCCAGCTCACCACCGGAGGGGACCCAGTACTTC
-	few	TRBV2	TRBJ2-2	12	CASRGTAGELFF	TGTGCCAGCAGGGGGACTGCCGGGGAGCTGTTTTTT
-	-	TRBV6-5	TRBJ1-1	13	CASSYGGAAEAFF	TGTGCCAGCAGTTACGGAGGGGCCGCTGAAGCTTTCTTT
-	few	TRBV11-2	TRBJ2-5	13	CASSLRDWETQYF	TGTGCCAGCAGCTTAAGGGACTGGGAGACCCAGTACTTC
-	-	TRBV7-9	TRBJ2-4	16	CASSFSDWEDKNIQYF	TGTGCCAGCAGCTTCAGCGACTGGGAGGACAAAAACATTCAGTACTTC
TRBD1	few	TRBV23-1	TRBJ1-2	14	CAGTGTGGAEGYTF	TGCGCCGGAACCGGGACAGGGGGCGCCGAAGGCTACACCTTC
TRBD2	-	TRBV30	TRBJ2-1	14	CAWKGSGGAHEQFF	TGTGCCTGGAAGGGTAGCGGGGGGGCCCATGAGCAGTTCTTC
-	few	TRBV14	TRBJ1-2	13	CASSQERREGYTF	TGTGCCAGCAGCCAAGAGAGAAGAGAGGGCTACACCTTC
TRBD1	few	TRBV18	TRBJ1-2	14	CASSSGDRVNGYTF	TGTGCCAGCTCCTCAGGGGACAGGGTGAATGGCTACACCTTC
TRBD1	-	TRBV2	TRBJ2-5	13	CASSVRGRETQYF	TGTGCCAGCAGCGTTAGGGGGCGGGAGACCCAGTACTTC
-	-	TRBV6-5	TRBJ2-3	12	CASSQGTDTQYF	TGTGCCAGCAGTCAGGGCACAGATACGCAGTATTTT
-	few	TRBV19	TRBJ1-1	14	CASSGGDILTEAFF	TGTGCCAGTAGTGGGGGGGACATCCTCACTGAAGCTTTCTTT
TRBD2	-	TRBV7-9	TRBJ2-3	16	CASSLGLRGYSDTQYF	TGTGCCAGCAGCTTAGGGTTGCGGGGGTACTCAGATACGCAGTATTTT
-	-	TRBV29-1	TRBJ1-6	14	CSPSDRRYNSPLHF	TGCAGCCCGTCGGACAGACGCTATAATTCACCCCTCCACTTT
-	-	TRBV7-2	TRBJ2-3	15	CASSSSGTRTDTQYF	TGTGCCAGCAGCTCGTCCGGGACACGCACAGATACGCAGTATTTT
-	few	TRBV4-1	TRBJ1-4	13	CASSQNHGEKLFF	TGCGCCAGCAGCCAAAACCACGGGGAAAAACTGTTTTTT
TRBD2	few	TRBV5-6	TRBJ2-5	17	CASSLAGLAGFRETQYF	TGTGCCAGCAGCCTGGCCGGACTAGCGGGGTTTAGGGAGACCCAGTACTTC
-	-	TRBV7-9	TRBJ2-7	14	CASSQGMGFYEQYF	TGTGCCAGCAGTCAGGGGATGGGTTTCTACGAGCAGTACTTC
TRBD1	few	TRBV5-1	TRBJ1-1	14	CASSSTGVNTEAFF	TGCGCCAGCAGCTCAACAGGGGTGAACACTGAAGCTTTCTTT
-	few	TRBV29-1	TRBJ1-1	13	CSVVGDVNTEAFF	TGCAGCGTTGTCGGGGATGTGAACACTGAAGCTTTCTTT
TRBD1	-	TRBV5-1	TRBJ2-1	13	CASNRDSYNEQFF	TGCGCCAGCAACAGGGACAGCTACAATGAGCAGTTCTTC
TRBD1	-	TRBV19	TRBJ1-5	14	CASTRRGGDQPQHF	TGTGCCTCCACCCGGAGAGGGGGCGATCAGCCCCAGCATTTT
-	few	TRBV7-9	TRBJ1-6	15	CASSPDRFHNSPLHF	TGTGCCAGCAGCCCTGACAGGTTCCATAATTCACCCCTCCACTTT
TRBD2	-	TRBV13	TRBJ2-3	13	CASSAGLADTQYF	TGTGCCAGCAGCGCGGGACTAGCTGATACGCAGTATTTT
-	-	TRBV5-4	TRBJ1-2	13	CASSPAGNYGYTF	TGTGCCAGCAGCCCGGCAGGGAACTATGGCTACACCTTC
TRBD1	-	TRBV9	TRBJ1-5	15	CASRSRTGENQPQHF	TGTGCCAGCAGAAGCCGGACAGGGGAAAATCAGCCCCAGCATTTT
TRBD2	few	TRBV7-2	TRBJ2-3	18	CASSLGGGLAGAQDTQYF	TGTGCCAGCAGCTTAGGAGGAGGACTAGCGGGGGCGCAAGATACGCAGTATTTT
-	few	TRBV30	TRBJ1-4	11	CAWMRGEKLFF	TGTGCCTGGATGAGAGGTGAAAAACTGTTTTTT
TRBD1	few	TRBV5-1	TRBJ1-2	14	CASSPAGQGYGYTF	TGCGCCAGCAGCCCCGCGGGACAGGGCTATGGCTACACCTTC
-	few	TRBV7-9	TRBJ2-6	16	CASTSRSGIGANVLTF	TGTGCCAGCACTTCGAGGTCGGGTATTGGGGCCAACGTCCTGACTTTC
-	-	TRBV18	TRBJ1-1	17	CASSPPGTAAKNTEAFF	TGTGCCAGCTCGCCCCCCGGGACTGCGGCGAAGAACACTGAAGCTTTCTTT
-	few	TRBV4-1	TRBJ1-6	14	CASSQFSPNSPLHF	TGCGCCAGCAGCCAGTTCAGTCCCAATTCACCCCTCCACTTT
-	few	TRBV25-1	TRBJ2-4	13	CASRGQGDNIQYF	TGTGCCAGCAGAGGCCAGGGTGATAACATTCAGTACTTC
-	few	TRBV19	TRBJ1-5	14	CASSLGLDTQPQHF	TGTGCCAGTAGTTTGGGACTCGACACGCAGCCCCAGCATTTT
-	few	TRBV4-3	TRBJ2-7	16	CASSQGAGHRSYEQYF	TGCGCCAGCAGCCAAGGAGCCGGGCACAGGAGCTACGAGCAGTACTTC
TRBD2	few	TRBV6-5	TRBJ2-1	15	CASSKLRDYDNEQFF	TGTGCCAGCAGCAAACTCCGGGACTACGACAATGAGCAGTTCTTC
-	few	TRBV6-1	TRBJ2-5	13	CASPTARGETQYF	TGTGCCAGCCCCACGGCCCGGGGAGAGACCCAGTACTTC
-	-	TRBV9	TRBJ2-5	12	CASSVDLQTQYF	TGTGCCAGCAGCGTAGATCTCCAGACCCAGTACTTC
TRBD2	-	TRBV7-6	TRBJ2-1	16	CASSLGAGGLYNEQFF	TGTGCCAGCAGCTTAGGGGCGGGGGGGCTTTACAATGAGCAGTTCTTC
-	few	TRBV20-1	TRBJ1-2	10	CSAIQGGYTF	TGCAGTGCGATCCAGGGGGGCTACACCTTC
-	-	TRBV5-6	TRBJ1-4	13	CASSGGADEKLFF	TGTGCCAGCAGCGGGGGGGCGGATGAAAAACTGTTTTTT
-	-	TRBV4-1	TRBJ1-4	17	CASSQDPRAGLNEKLFF	TGCGCCAGCAGCCAAGACCCCCGGGCAGGGCTTAATGAAAAACTGTTTTTT
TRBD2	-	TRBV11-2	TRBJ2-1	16	CASSHNPSAGGSEQFF	TGTGCCAGCAGCCACAATCCTAGCGCGGGGGGGAGTGAGCAGTTCTTC
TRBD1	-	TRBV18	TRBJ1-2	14	CASSPGTGAYGYTF	TGTGCCAGCTCACCGGGGACAGGCGCGTATGGCTACACCTTC